This is a list of T cell receptor beta chains from one sample in a study of PD-1 blockade in mismatch repair-deficient tumors. Repertoires were generated with immunoSEQ multiplex PCR, while TCRdb's copy carries only in-frame clones and drops some. This table has some 100,000 clones, 82% appearing once. The source material was peripheral blood, sampled around 8 months after starting pembrolizumab. Receptors originate from an adult with mismatch repair-deficient cancer. CDR3s include the opening cysteine and the closing phenylalanine or tryptophan. The D gene is left open where the match is weak. Size tells how often a clone was seen (once, few, many) or the class of an expanded clone, and some rows leave it out.

d_call	v_call	j_call	clone_size	cdr3_nt	cdr3_aa
TRBD2	TRBV5-1	TRBJ2-2	.	TGCGCCAGCTACCGTAGCGGGGTCCGGTCCGGGGAGCTGTTTTTT	CASYRSGVRSGELFF
.	TRBV4-2	TRBJ2-3	.	TGTGCCAGCAGCCAAGTACGGGGGTTCACAGATACGCAGTATTTT	CASSQVRGFTDTQYF
.	TRBV4-3	TRBJ2-1	once	TGCGCCAGCAGCCAAGCCGGGACCTTATACAATGAGCAGTTCTTC	CASSQAGTLYNEQFF
.	TRBV25-1	TRBJ2-1	.	TGTGCCAGCAGTGATACCTGGAGCAATGAGCAGTTCTTC	CASSDTWSNEQFF
.	TRBV7-8	TRBJ2-2	.	TGTGCCAGCAGCCCCGGAGGGGGCGCGGGCACCGGGGAGCTGTTTTTT	CASSPGGGAGTGELFF
.	TRBV7-9	TRBJ1-3	.	TGTGCCAGCACTCTGGTTGTTGCGGGGACTCGTGGAAACACCATATATTTT	CASTLVVAGTRGNTIYF
.	TRBV7-2	TRBJ1-2	.	TGTGCCAGCAGCTCGTCCGGGGATGGGTTAGGTGGCTACACCTTC	CASSSSGDGLGGYTF
TRBD1	TRBV7-9	TRBJ1-5	.	TGTGCCAGCAGCTTAGCCGGCTTGGGACAGGACCAAAATCAGCCCCAGCATTTT	CASSLAGLGQDQNQPQHF
.	TRBV6-5	TRBJ2-1	.	TGTGCCAGCAAGGACCGGAATTCCTACAATGAGCAGTTCTTC	CASKDRNSYNEQFF
TRBD1	TRBV11-2	TRBJ1-2	.	TGTGCCAGCAGCCCGCCTGTGGGACAGGGAACCTATGGCTACACCTTC	CASSPPVGQGTYGYTF
.	TRBV5-6	TRBJ1-1	.	TGTGCCAGCAGCTTGGTTAACACTGAAGCTTTCTTT	CASSLVNTEAFF
.	TRBV7-2	TRBJ2-2	.	TGTGCCAGCAGCTTCGTGGGACGGTCGGTCACCGGGGAGCTGTTTTTT	CASSFVGRSVTGELFF
TRBD2	TRBV9	TRBJ2-3	few	TGTGCCAGCAGCGACCGACTAGCCGGCTCAGATACGCAGTATTTT	CASSDRLAGSDTQYF
.	TRBV5-4	TRBJ1-1	once	TGTGCCAGCAGCTTGGGTCCAGACATGAACACTGAAGCTTTCTTT	CASSLGPDMNTEAFF
.	TRBV5-1	TRBJ2-7	.	TGCGCCAGCAGCGGCACCGGGACGTACGACGAGCAGTACTTC	CASSGTGTYDEQYF
TRBD1	TRBV9	TRBJ2-7	.	TGTGCCAGCAGCGTAGGGACAGGGGGCCTCGAGCAGTACTTC	CASSVGTGGLEQYF
.	TRBV7-9	TRBJ2-2	.	TGTGCCAGCAGCTTAGCTGCGGGGTCCGGGGAGCTGTTTTTT	CASSLAAGSGELFF
.	TRBV5-1	TRBJ2-2	.	TGCGCCAGCAGCCTCACGAGCACCGGGGAGCTGTTTTTT	CASSLTSTGELFF
TRBD1	TRBV9	TRBJ2-7	medium-sized	TGTGCCAGCAGCGCGCCTAGAGACAGGGGATACGGGTTGGAGCAGTACTTC	CASSAPRDRGYGLEQYF
.	TRBV19	TRBJ1-5	.	TGTGCCAGTAGTAGGAGGACCAGCAATCAGCCCCAGCATTTT	CASSRRTSNQPQHF
TRBD2	TRBV7-8	TRBJ2-5	.	TGTGCCAGCAGCTTAGAGTCTAGCGGGAGGGCCACAGAGACCCAGTACTTC	CASSLESSGRATETQYF
.	TRBV9	TRBJ2-2	.	TGTGCCAGCAGCGTGAGAAGTCCCGGGGAGCTGTTTTTT	CASSVRSPGELFF
TRBD2	TRBV10-3	TRBJ2-2	once	TGTGCCATATCAAGCGGGAGGGCCGCCGGGGAGCTGTTTTTT	CAISSGRAAGELFF
TRBD1	TRBV5-1	TRBJ1-1	.	TGCGCCAGCAGCTTGGGGTCAGGGGGCTACACTGAAGCTTTCTTT	CASSLGSGGYTEAFF
TRBD2	TRBV15	TRBJ2-2	once	TGTGCCACCAGCAGAGACCTCTCCCTCAGCGGGAGGGTGGCTGGGACCGGGGAGCTGTTTTTT	CATSRDLSLSGRVAGTGELFF
TRBD2	TRBV5-6	TRBJ2-1	.	TGTGCCAGCAGCTACGGGACTAGCGGGACGTACAATGAGCAGTTCTTC	CASSYGTSGTYNEQFF
.	TRBV12-5	TRBJ2-7	.	TGTGCTAGTGGTGGGCAAGAGGGGCAGGTCTCCTACGAGCAGTACTTC	CASGGQEGQVSYEQYF
TRBD2	TRBV7-6	TRBJ2-3	.	TGTGCCAGCAGCTTCCGAGGGACTAGCGGGAGCACAGATACGCAGTATTTT	CASSFRGTSGSTDTQYF
.	TRBV11-2	TRBJ2-7	.	TGTGCCAGCAGCACCCAAGGGATCGGAGAATACGAGCAGTACTTC	CASSTQGIGEYEQYF
.	TRBV19	TRBJ2-1	once	TGTGCCAGTAGTACCCCCGGGGCCTACAATGAGCAGTTCTTC	CASSTPGAYNEQFF
TRBD1	TRBV6-4	TRBJ2-3	.	TGTGCCAGCAGTGACTCGACAGGGGGCGCAGATACGCAGTATTTT	CASSDSTGGADTQYF
.	TRBV9	TRBJ1-1	.	TGTGCCAGCAGCGTAGCGGGGGGGCAAGGCACTGAAGCTTTCTTT	CASSVAGGQGTEAFF
.	TRBV29-1	TRBJ1-1	.	TGCAGCGTGGCGCCTCCGGGACGGGCCACTGAAGCTTTCTTT	CSVAPPGRATEAFF
TRBD2	TRBV7-8	TRBJ2-7	.	TGTGCCAGCAGCTTAGCGCGGAGCGGGGCCTCCTACGAGCAGTACTTC	CASSLARSGASYEQYF
.	TRBV6-5	TRBJ1-3	.	TGTGCCAGCAGGAGGACAGAAAATGGAAACACCATATATTTT	CASRRTENGNTIYF
.	TRBV19	TRBJ2-1	once	TGTGCCAGTAGTATAAAGGGGTGGAGTGAGCAGTTCTTC	CASSIKGWSEQFF
.	TRBV5-1	TRBJ2-1	.	TGCGCCAGCAGCTCCAACAATGAGCAGTTCTTC	CASSSNNEQFF
.	TRBV25-1	TRBJ1-1	once	TGTGCCAGCACCGAAAGGCTAGTTTCTGAAGCTTTCTTT	CASTERLVSEAFF
.	TRBV9	TRBJ2-7	.	TGTGCCAGCAGCGTAGGGGGGTTCGGCTACGAGCAGTACTTC	CASSVGGFGYEQYF
TRBD2	TRBV7-8	TRBJ2-7	once	TGTGCCAGCAGCTTAGGTGGCGGGAGTGACTACGAGCAGTACTTC	CASSLGGGSDYEQYF
.	TRBV6-5	TRBJ1-1	.	TGTGCCAGCAGTTACAGGAGGAACACTGAAGCTTTCTTT	CASSYRRNTEAFF
.	TRBV30	TRBJ1-1	.	TGTGCCTGGAGTAGGACACCGAGTGAAGCTTTCTTT	CAWSRTPSEAFF
.	TRBV6-5	TRBJ1-1	.	TGTGCCAGCAGTTCTTGGGGGGTTACTGAAGCTTTCTTT	CASSSWGVTEAFF
.	TRBV27	TRBJ1-5	.	TGTGCCAGCAGTTTATTTGGGGATTATAGCAATCAGCCCCAGCATTTT	CASSLFGDYSNQPQHF
.	TRBV7-9	TRBJ1-2	.	TGTGCCAGCAGCGCCCTCGGGCCCAACTATGGCTACACCTTC	CASSALGPNYGYTF
.	TRBV7-3	TRBJ2-3	few	TGTGCCAGCAGTTTCCGAGCGGAAGCGAGAGATACGCAGTATTTT	CASSFRAEARDTQYF
.	TRBV7-2	TRBJ1-2	once	TGTGCCAGCAGCCCCGGGACAAACTCCTATGGCTACACCTTC	CASSPGTNSYGYTF
TRBD2	TRBV28	TRBJ2-1	.	TGTGCCAGCAGCAATATCCCGGGGACTAGCGGGACTAGCTCCTACAATGAGCAGTTCTTC	CASSNIPGTSGTSSYNEQFF
.	TRBV7-6	TRBJ2-1	.	TGTGCCAGCAGCTTAGCTGGAGTGGGGGCGACAACATACAATGAGCAGTTCTTC	CASSLAGVGATTYNEQFF
TRBD2	TRBV9	TRBJ2-5	.	TGTGCCAGCAGCCCCTACGGGAGGGCGTGGGAGACCCAGTACTTC	CASSPYGRAWETQYF
.	TRBV5-4	TRBJ1-2	.	TGTGCCAGCAGCGGCCTCGACGGCGACTCCTCTAACTATGGCTACACCTTC	CASSGLDGDSSNYGYTF
.	TRBV5-1	TRBJ2-7	few	TGCGCCAGCAGCTTGGCCAGGGAGCCCCCCTACGAGCAGTACTTC	CASSLAREPPYEQYF
.	TRBV6-1	TRBJ1-1	.	TGTGCCAGCAGGCCCCCGGGGGGGCAGAACACTGAAGCTTTCTTT	CASRPPGGQNTEAFF
.	TRBV25-1	TRBJ2-7	.	TGTGCCAGCAGTGACACAGTCTACGAGCAGTACTTC	CASSDTVYEQYF